Listed below are T cell receptor beta chains from one sample, sequenced in a study of human T cells and chemical hapten exposure. Each CDR3 protein gets one entry after TCRdb re-called the RACE reads with MiXCR. Of 300,000 to 350,000 distinct CDR3 sequences listed, under 9% are singletons. This specimen was whole blood, taken in connection with sensitization to the hapten diphenylcyclopropenone (DPC). Source of these receptors: a woman between 18 and 29 years old with alopecia areata. Some clones in this sample may be carry-over from other donors' samples. CDR3s include the opening cysteine and the closing phenylalanine or tryptophan. The D gene is left open where the match is weak. Clone size, where shown, is once, few, many, or a class for clones that have expanded.

d_gene: NA
abundance: few
j_gene: TRBJ2-2
v_gene: TRBV29-1
CDR3nt: TGCAGCGCCTTCAGGGGGGCGAACACCGGGGAGCTGTTTTTT
CDR3aa: CSAFRGANTGELFF

d_gene: NA
abundance: few
j_gene: TRBJ2-1
v_gene: TRBV5-6
CDR3nt: TGTGCCAGCAGCTTGACCCCTTCCCGGTGGCAGTTCTTC
CDR3aa: CASSLTPSRWQFF

d_gene: NA
abundance: NA
j_gene: TRBJ1-2
v_gene: TRBV5-6
CDR3nt: TGTGCCAGCAGCTTGACTAGTGCTGTCTATGGCTACACCTTC
CDR3aa: CASSLTSAVYGYTF

d_gene: NA
abundance: NA
j_gene: TRBJ1-1
v_gene: TRBV25-1
CDR3nt: TGTGCCACCGACCAGGGGAACACTGAAGCTTTCTTT
CDR3aa: CATDQGNTEAFF

d_gene: TRBD1
abundance: many
j_gene: TRBJ2-1
v_gene: TRBV28
CDR3nt: TGTGCCAGCAGTATAGGGGGCAGTGAGCAGTTCTTC
CDR3aa: CASSIGGSEQFF

d_gene: TRBD2
abundance: many
j_gene: TRBJ2-1
v_gene: TRBV28
CDR3nt: TGTGCCAGCAGCCCGGGCGGGGGCTCCTACAATGAGCAGTTCTTC
CDR3aa: CASSPGGGSYNEQFF

d_gene: TRBD1
abundance: few
j_gene: TRBJ1-3
v_gene: TRBV2
CDR3nt: TGTGCCAGCAGCAGGGACAGGGATACGTCGGGAAACACCATATATTTT
CDR3aa: CASSRDRDTSGNTIYF

d_gene: NA
abundance: many
j_gene: TRBJ2-3
v_gene: TRBV2
CDR3nt: TGTGCCAGCAGTCCCCTGGGGGGGCTCACAGATACGCAGTATTTT
CDR3aa: CASSPLGGLTDTQYF

d_gene: NA
abundance: many
j_gene: TRBJ2-3
v_gene: TRBV12-3/TRBV12-4
CDR3nt: TGTGCCAGCAGTTGGAGTGCGGATACGCAGTATTTT
CDR3aa: CASSWSADTQYF

d_gene: NA
abundance: many
j_gene: TRBJ1-2
v_gene: TRBV28
CDR3nt: TGTGCCTCCTCAGGGGCGAACTATGGCTACACCTTC
CDR3aa: CASSGANYGYTF

d_gene: NA
abundance: few
j_gene: TRBJ1-2
v_gene: TRBV27
CDR3nt: TGTGCCAGCAGTTTATCGTCAGGGCAGGGCATGGGCTACACCTTC
CDR3aa: CASSLSSGQGMGYTF

d_gene: TRBD1
abundance: NA
j_gene: TRBJ1-5
v_gene: TRBV6-5
CDR3nt: TGTGCCAGCAGCAAACGACAGGGCTTTCAGCCCCAGCATTTT
CDR3aa: CASSKRQGFQPQHF

d_gene: NA
abundance: many
j_gene: TRBJ1-4
v_gene: TRBV20-1
CDR3nt: TGCAGTGCTAGAGATACGTACAGGGAAGAAAAACTGTTTTTT
CDR3aa: CSARDTYREEKLFF

d_gene: NA
abundance: few
j_gene: TRBJ1-5
v_gene: TRBV6-1
CDR3nt: TGTGCCAGCAGTGAAGTGAGGGGATCGAATCAGCCCCAGCATTTT
CDR3aa: CASSEVRGSNQPQHF

d_gene: NA
abundance: few
j_gene: TRBJ2-7
v_gene: TRBV29-1
CDR3nt: TGCAGCGTTGAATTGGGTAGGGCGCCCCGGTACTTC
CDR3aa: CSVELGRAPRYF

d_gene: TRBD2
abundance: many
j_gene: TRBJ2-1
v_gene: TRBV5-1
CDR3nt: TGCGCCAGCAGCACTAGCGGGGCCCCCTACAATGAGCAGTTCTTC
CDR3aa: CASSTSGAPYNEQFF

d_gene: TRBD1
abundance: many
j_gene: TRBJ1-2
v_gene: TRBV6-5
CDR3nt: TGTGCCAGCAGGGACAGGTCTAACTATGGCTACACCTTC
CDR3aa: CASRDRSNYGYTF

d_gene: NA
abundance: few
j_gene: TRBJ2-7
v_gene: TRBV5-1
CDR3nt: TGCGCCAGCAGCTTGGGTCGGTCGACAACCGACTACGAGCAGTACTTC
CDR3aa: CASSLGRSTTDYEQYF

d_gene: TRBD1
abundance: few
j_gene: TRBJ2-7
v_gene: TRBV2
CDR3nt: TGTGCCAGCAGTGAAGTCAAGGGACAGGGTTACGAGCAGTACTTC
CDR3aa: CASSEVKGQGYEQYF

d_gene: TRBD1
abundance: few
j_gene: TRBJ1-5
v_gene: TRBV10-3
CDR3nt: TGTGCCATCAGTCGGACAGGGTCCAATCAGCCCCAGCATTTT
CDR3aa: CAISRTGSNQPQHF

d_gene: TRBD2
abundance: NA
j_gene: TRBJ2-1
v_gene: TRBV7-9
CDR3nt: TGTGCCAGCAGCTTATCGGGGGGGGACCCCAATGAGCAGTTCTTC
CDR3aa: CASSLSGGDPNEQFF

d_gene: NA
abundance: many
j_gene: TRBJ2-7
v_gene: TRBV28
CDR3nt: TGTGCCAGCACCTGGACAGCTGCCTCCTACGAGCAGTACTTC
CDR3aa: CASTWTAASYEQYF

d_gene: TRBD2
abundance: NA
j_gene: TRBJ2-5
v_gene: TRBV6-5
CDR3nt: TGTGCCAGCAGTTTCTCGACTAGCGGGGGGCTCCAAGAGACCCAGTACTTC
CDR3aa: CASSFSTSGGLQETQYF

d_gene: NA
abundance: NA
j_gene: TRBJ1-6
v_gene: TRBV10-3
CDR3nt: TGTGCCATCAGGGGGGTGGGGAATTCACCCCTCCACTTT
CDR3aa: CAIRGVGNSPLHF

d_gene: TRBD2
abundance: few
j_gene: TRBJ2-1
v_gene: TRBV11-2
CDR3nt: TGTGCCAGCAGCCCCGGGACTAGCGGGGGGTCTCTAGGTAGGAATGAGCAGTTCTTC
CDR3aa: CASSPGTSGGSLGRNEQFF

d_gene: NA
abundance: NA
j_gene: TRBJ2-1
v_gene: TRBV29-1
CDR3nt: TGCAGCGTCGACCCCAGGGGGGGGCTCCGAAGTGAGCAGTTCTTC
CDR3aa: CSVDPRGGLRSEQFF

d_gene: NA
abundance: few
j_gene: TRBJ2-3
v_gene: TRBV6-5
CDR3nt: TGTGCCAGCAGTGAAGAGGCTGGTGATGGAGATACGCAGTATTTT
CDR3aa: CASSEEAGDGDTQYF

d_gene: NA
abundance: many
j_gene: TRBJ1-1
v_gene: TRBV5-1
CDR3nt: TGCGCCAGCCACCGGGGGGACACTGAAGCTTTCTTT
CDR3aa: CASHRGDTEAFF

d_gene: NA
abundance: many
j_gene: TRBJ2-7
v_gene: TRBV13
CDR3nt: TGTGCCAGCAGCTTAGGCGTCCACGAGCAGTACTTC
CDR3aa: CASSLGVHEQYF